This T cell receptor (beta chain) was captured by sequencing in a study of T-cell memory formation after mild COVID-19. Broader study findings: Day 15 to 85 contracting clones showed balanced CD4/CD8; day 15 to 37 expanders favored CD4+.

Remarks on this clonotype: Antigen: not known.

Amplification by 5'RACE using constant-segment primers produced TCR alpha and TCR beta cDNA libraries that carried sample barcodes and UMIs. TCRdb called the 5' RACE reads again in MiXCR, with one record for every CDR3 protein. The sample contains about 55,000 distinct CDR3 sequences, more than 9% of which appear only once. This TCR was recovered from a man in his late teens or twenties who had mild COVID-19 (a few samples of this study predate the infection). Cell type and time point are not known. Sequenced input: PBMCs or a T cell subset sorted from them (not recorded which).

CDR3 nucleotide sequence: TGCGCCAGCAGCCAAGGGGACAGGGTTGGCGGCTACACCTTC. This codes for CASSQGDRVGGYTF. This chain uses TRBV4-3 with TRBJ1-2, with TRBD1 identical over 9 bases. V trimming: 1 base; J trimming: 8 bases; junction bases outside the gene matches: 5. Per germline, CDR1 LGHNA and CDR2 YSLEER. The length of the CDR3 is 14 residues.